This entry features one T cell receptor beta chain sequence. This clone showed up many times. The target of this receptor is not known. One base away there is no much larger clone; base qualities are not given. Before undergoing thyroid surgery, none of the patients had been given any kind of treatment. Patient clinical samples collected from 2012 to 2018 were retrospectively analysed using T-cell receptor beta sequencing. Taken from cysteine to phenylalanine, the CDR3 has 16 residues. This entry keeps only the CDR3 DNA: 48 bases, framed from base 1. V ends up 5 bases short and J 3 bases short, with an unmatched junction base count of 7. The CDR1 and CDR2 encoded by the germline V gene are KGHSH and LQKENI. This sample stems from a study of metastatic and nonmetastatic thyroid tumors (dated by TCRdb to about 2020). Regarding the study in general: Repertoires were compared across peripheral blood and tumor or nodule tissue samples from malignant and benign thyroid patients.

The library was built by means of PCR. Sequenced using an Illumina HiSeq 4000. High-throughput sequencing was used to profile the TCR beta-chain CDR3 region of every patient. In the original analysis: A classifier to discriminate distant-metastatic papillary thyroid cancer patients was built from CDR3 differences across clinicopathological groups. The Shannon index was used to assess repertoire diversity, and the Morisita-Horn index was used to assess tumor-blood repertoire similarity. TCRdb's own reprocessing of the public reads used fastp at Q25 and MiXCR and kept productive beta chains. It is TCRdb's table, rather than the study itself, that gives the V and J calls and clone size. Across this sample there are over 8,000 clones, with roughly 30% seen only once. The top ten constitute approximately 16% of the sample. General findings and caveats noted by the study authors: In both blood and tumor samples, malignant tumors were reported to have significantly higher TCR beta diversity than benign nodules.

This chain joins TRBV18 to TRBJ1-4, and TRBD1 matches 9 of the central bases. The sequence was collected from a female donor with papillary thyroid cancer or a benign thyroid nodule (not recorded which). Some clones in this sample may be carry-over from other donors' samples. Sample: adjacent normal tissue. The DNA is as follows: TGTGCCAGCTCATCCGGACAGGGGAGGGCTAATGAAAAACTGTTTTTT. This translates into CASSSGQGRANEKLFF.